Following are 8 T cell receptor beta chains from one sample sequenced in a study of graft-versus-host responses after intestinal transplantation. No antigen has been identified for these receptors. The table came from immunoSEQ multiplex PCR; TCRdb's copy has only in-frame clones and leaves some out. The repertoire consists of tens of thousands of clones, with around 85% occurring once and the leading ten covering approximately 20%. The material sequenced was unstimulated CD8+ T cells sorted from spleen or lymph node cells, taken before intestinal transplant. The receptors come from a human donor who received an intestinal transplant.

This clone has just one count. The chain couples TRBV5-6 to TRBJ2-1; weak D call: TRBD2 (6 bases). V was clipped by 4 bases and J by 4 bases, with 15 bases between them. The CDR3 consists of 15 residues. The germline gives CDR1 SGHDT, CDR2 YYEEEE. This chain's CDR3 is CASSGGMRQYNEQFF. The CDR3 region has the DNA TGTGCCAGCAGCGGGGGGATGAGACAGTACAATGAGCAGTTCTTC.

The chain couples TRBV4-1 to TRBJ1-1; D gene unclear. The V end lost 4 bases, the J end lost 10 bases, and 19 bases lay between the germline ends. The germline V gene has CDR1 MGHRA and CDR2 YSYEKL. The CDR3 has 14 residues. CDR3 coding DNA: TGCGCCAGCAGCCCCCCGAGGTCCCCCAAGTCAGCTTTCTTT. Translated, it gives CASSPPRSPKSAFF.

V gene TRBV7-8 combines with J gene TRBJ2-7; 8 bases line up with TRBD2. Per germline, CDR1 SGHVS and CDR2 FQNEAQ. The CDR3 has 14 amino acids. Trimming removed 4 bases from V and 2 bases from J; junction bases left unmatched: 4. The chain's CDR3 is CASSSPRGAYEQYF. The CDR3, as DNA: TGTGCCAGCAGCTCGCCGCGGGGGGCCTACGAGCAGTACTTC.

CDR3 amino acids: CASRRRTGWIDTQYF. CDR3 sequence (DNA): TGTGCCAGCAGGCGCCGGACAGGGTGGATAGATACGCAGTATTTT. The rearrangement joins TRBV6-5 to TRBJ2-3; TRBD1 agrees at 8 bases. CDR1 is MNHEY and CDR2 is SVGAGI in the germline V gene. The V gene end was trimmed by 6 bases and the J gene end by 5 bases; junction bases not matched to a gene: 10. The CDR3 is 15 residues long.

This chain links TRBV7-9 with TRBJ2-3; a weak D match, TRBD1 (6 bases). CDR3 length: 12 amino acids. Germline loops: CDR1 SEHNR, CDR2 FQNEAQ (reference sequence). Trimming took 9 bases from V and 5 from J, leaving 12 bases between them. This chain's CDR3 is CASRLGGDTQYF. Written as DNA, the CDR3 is TGTGCCAGTAGGCTAGGGGGAGATACGCAGTATTTT.

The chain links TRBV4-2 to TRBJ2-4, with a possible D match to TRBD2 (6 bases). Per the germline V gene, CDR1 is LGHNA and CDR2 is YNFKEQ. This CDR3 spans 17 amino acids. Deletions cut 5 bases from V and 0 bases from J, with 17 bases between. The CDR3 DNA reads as TGTGCCAGCAGCGACCGGGACTCATATCCAGCCAAAAACATTCAGTACTTC. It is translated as CASSDRDSYPAKNIQYF.

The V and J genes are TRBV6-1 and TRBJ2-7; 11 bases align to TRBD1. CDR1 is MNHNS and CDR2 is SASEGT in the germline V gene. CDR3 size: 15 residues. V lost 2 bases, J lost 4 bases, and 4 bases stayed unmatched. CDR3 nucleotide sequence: TGTGCCAGCAGTGAATCGGGGACAGGGGGGTACGAGCAGTACTTC. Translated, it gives CASSESGTGGYEQYF.

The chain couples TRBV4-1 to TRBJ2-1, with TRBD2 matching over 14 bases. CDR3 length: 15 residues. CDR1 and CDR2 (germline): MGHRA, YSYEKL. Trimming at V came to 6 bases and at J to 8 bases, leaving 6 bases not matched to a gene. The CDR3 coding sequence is TGCGCCAGCAGTGAGACTAGCGGGAGGGTCGATGAGCAGTTCTTC. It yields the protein CASSETSGRVDEQFF.